The T cell receptor (beta chain) described here comes from a study of shared clonotypes between healthy human individuals. Sorted-subset replicate PCR reactions were performed with about 200 ng DNA, corresponding to roughly 30,000 T cell genomes. TCRdb's table, derived via immunoSEQ multiplex PCR, lists solely in-frame clones and lacks some. The table lists around 1.1 million clones, approximately 77% of them singletons. Comment on this clone: Its matching antigen is unknown.

This CDR3 is built from 15 residues. Per germline, CDR1 MNHNY and CDR2 SVGAGI (reference sequence). Study-wide results and caveats: Apart from blood, nothing was sampled; tissue repertoires likely differ. Naive subsets usually exceeded memory subsets in estimated richness.

The chain employs TRBV6-6 and TRBJ2-5, with 7 positions matching TRBD2. The J call may be faulty, since TRBJ2-7 better matches the DNA end. The receptor's source is a young man in good health. Some clones in this sample may be carry-over from other donors' samples. Material: memory CD4+ T cells from PBMCs. Subset here: CD45RA-negative fraction. The CDR3 protein is CASSYPSGTIDEQYF. The DNA of the CDR3 is TGTGCCAGCAGTTACCCCTCCGGGACTATCGACGAGCAGTACTTC.